Shown below are 6 T cell receptor beta chains from a single sample sequenced in a study of synovial regulatory T cells in juvenile arthritis. TCRdb's table, derived via immunoSEQ multiplex PCR, lists solely in-frame clones and lacks some. In all, the sample yields 10,000 or so clones. Material for sequencing was Treg cells from blood. Sample subset: remaining (HLA-DR-negative) circulating blood Treg cells. Source of these receptors: a donor younger than 30 with juvenile idiopathic arthritis.

The CDR3 protein is CASSLWGNTIYF. This chain links TRBV13 with TRBJ1-3. The CDR3 is 12 amino acids. The DNA sequence is not available. Germline V gene lookup returns CDR1 PRHDT and CDR2 FYEKMQ (reference sequence).

The V and J genes are TRBV6-6 and TRBJ2-7; TCRdb picks TRBD1, but there is no DNA to check that call. This CDR3 comprises 12 residues. No DNA was logged. CDR1 and CDR2 (germline): MNHNY, SVGAGI (reference sequence). The CDR3 reads CASRTGGGEQYF.

The chain combines TRBV21-1 with TRBJ2-7; the TCRdb D gene call, TRBD1, has no DNA to confirm it. TRBV21-1 is designated a pseudogene. The CDR3 has 13 residues. No DNA sequence was recorded. The CDR3 here is CASRKRQSYEQYF.

The chain couples TRBV27 to TRBJ2-2; TCRdb indicates TRBD2, and absent DNA this call remains unverified. Germline CDR1 reads MNHEY; CDR2 reads SMNVEV (reference sequence). The CDR3 is 17 residues long. The record lacks a DNA sequence. The CDR3 spells CASSSPLGGRAAGELFF.

This chain uses TRBV5-8 with TRBJ1-6; the TCRdb call, TRBD1, lacks DNA for checking. CDR1 SGHTS and CDR2 YDEGEE come from the germline V gene. The CDR3 consists of 14 residues. DNA was not recorded. CDR3 sequence: CASSSDRGISPLHF.

The genes are TRBV5-4 and TRBJ2-5; TCRdb outputs TRBD2, but without DNA this stays unchecked. Germline CDR1 reads SGHNT; CDR2 reads YYREEE (reference sequence). The length of the CDR3 is 17 residues. The DNA is unrecorded. The CDR3 here is CASSLHPGTSGQETQYF.